A single T cell receptor beta chain is shown here with its context. The method was immunoSEQ multiplex PCR; TCRdb's version includes in-frame clones alone and lacks a portion of them. In the table there are approximately 50,000 clones, 90% of which are singletons. From germline, CDR1 is SGHNT and CDR2 YENEEA. Trimming removed 4 bases at V and 5 bases at J, with 5 bases between. The CDR3 consists of 12 residues. The sample originates from a study of blood T cell repertoires in COVID-19. Across the study: Samples taken during acute and convalescent COVID-19 were collected in the United States, Italy and Spain. The analysed material was cDNA or gDNA that came from T cells, B-cell-depleted T cells, or PBMCs.

Specimen: peripheral blood. This TCR came from a human donor in a cohort sampled during active COVID-19. The V gene is TRBV11-3, the J gene TRBJ2-2; no reliable D call. The CDR3 reads CASSSRTGELFF. For the CDR3, the DNA is TGTGCCAGCAGCTCCAGAACCGGGGAGCTGTTTTTT.